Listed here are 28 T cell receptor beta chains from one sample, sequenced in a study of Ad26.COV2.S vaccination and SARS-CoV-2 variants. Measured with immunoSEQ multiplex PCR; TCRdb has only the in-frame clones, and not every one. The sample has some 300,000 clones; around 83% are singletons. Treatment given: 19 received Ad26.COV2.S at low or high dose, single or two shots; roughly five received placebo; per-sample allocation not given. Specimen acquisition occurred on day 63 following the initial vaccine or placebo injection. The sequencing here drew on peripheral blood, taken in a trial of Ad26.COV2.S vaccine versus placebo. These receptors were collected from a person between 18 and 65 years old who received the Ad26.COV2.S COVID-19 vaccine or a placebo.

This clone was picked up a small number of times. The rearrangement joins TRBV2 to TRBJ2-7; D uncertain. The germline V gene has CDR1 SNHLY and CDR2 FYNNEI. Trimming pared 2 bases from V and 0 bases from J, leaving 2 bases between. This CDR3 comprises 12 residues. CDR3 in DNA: TGTGCCAGCAGTGAATCCTCCTACGAGCAGTACTTC. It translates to CASSESSYEQYF.

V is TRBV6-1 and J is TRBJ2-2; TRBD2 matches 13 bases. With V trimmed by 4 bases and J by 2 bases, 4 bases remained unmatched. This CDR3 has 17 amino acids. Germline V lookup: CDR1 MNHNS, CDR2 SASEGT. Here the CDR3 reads CASSGLAGGPNTGELFF. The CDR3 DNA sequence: TGTGCCAGCAGTGGACTAGCGGGGGGTCCCAACACCGGGGAGCTGTTTTTT.

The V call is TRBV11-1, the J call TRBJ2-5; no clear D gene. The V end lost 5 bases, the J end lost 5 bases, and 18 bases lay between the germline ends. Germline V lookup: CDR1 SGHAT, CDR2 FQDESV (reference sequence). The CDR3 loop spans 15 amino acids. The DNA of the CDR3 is TGTGCCAGCAGCGGAACCCCCTTGGGTGGGGAGACCCAGTACTTC. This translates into CASSGTPLGGETQYF.

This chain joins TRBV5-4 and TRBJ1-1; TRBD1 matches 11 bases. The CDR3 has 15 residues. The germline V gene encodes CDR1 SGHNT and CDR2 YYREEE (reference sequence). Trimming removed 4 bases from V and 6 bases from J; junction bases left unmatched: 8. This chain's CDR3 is CASSQPPGQGAEAFF. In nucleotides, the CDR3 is TGTGCCAGCAGCCAACCGCCGGGACAGGGGGCTGAAGCTTTCTTT. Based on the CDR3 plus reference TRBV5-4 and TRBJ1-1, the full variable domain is ETGVTQSPTHLIKTRGQQVTLRCSSQSGHNTVSWYQQALGQGPQFIFQYYREEENGRGNFPPRFSGLQFPNYSSELNVNALELDDSALYLCASSQPPGQGAEAFFGQGTRLTVV.

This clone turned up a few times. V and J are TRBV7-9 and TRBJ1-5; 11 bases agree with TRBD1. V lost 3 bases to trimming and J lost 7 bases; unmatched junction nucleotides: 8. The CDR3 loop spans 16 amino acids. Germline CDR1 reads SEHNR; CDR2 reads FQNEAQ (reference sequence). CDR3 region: CASSFSGQGAGQPQHF. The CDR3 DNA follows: TGTGCCAGCAGCTTTTCAGGACAGGGGGCAGGACAGCCCCAGCATTTT.

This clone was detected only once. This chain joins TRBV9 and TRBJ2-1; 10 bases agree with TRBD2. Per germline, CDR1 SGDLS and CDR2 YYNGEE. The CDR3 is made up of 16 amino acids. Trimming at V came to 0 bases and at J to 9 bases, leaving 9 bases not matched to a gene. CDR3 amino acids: CASSVASSGGSIEQFF. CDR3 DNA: TGTGCCAGCAGCGTAGCGAGTAGCGGGGGGAGCATTGAGCAGTTCTTC. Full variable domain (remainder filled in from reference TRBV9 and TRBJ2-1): DSGVTQTPKHLITATGQRVTLRCSPRSGDLSVYWYQQSLDQGLQFLIQYYNGEERAKGNILERFSAQQFPDLHSELNLSSLELGDSALYFCASSVASSGGSIEQFFGPGTRLTVL.

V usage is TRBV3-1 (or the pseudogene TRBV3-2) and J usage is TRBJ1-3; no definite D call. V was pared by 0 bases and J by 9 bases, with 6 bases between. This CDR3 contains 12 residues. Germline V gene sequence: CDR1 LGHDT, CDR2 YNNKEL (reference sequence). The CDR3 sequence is CASSQERPTIYF. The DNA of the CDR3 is TGTGCCAGCAGCCAAGAGCGTCCCACCATATATTTT.

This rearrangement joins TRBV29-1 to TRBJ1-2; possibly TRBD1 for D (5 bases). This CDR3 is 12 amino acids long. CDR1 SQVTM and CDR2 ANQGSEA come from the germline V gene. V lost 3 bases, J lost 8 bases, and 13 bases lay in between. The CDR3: CSVDSGEGGYTF. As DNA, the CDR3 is TGCAGCGTTGATTCGGGGGAGGGAGGCTACACCTTC.

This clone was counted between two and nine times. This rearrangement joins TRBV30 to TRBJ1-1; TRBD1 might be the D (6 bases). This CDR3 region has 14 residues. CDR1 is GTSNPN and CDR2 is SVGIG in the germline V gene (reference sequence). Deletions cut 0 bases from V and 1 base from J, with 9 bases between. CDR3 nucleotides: TGTGCCTGGAGTGTAGCGGGGGCGAACACTGAAGCTTTCTTT. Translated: CAWSVAGANTEAFF.

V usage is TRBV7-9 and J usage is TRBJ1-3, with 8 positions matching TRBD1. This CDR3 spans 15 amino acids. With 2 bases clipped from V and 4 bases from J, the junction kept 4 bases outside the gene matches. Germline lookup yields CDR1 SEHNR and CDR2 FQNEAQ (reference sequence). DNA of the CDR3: TGTGCCAGCAGCTTACAGGGGGCGCCGGGAAACACCATATATTTT. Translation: CASSLQGAPGNTIYF.

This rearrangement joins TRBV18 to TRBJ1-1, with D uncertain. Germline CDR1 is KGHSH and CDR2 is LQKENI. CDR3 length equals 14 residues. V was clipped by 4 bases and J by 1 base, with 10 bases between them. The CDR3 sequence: CASSLQTGNTEAFF. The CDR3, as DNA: TGTGCCAGCTCACTACAAACGGGGAACACTGAAGCTTTCTTT.

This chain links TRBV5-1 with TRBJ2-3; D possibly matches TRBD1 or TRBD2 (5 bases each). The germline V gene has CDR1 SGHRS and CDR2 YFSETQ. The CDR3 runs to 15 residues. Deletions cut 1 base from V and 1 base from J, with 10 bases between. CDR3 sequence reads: CASSLPGGGTDTQYF. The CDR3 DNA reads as TGCGCCAGCAGCTTGCCTGGGGGTGGCACAGATACGCAGTATTTT.

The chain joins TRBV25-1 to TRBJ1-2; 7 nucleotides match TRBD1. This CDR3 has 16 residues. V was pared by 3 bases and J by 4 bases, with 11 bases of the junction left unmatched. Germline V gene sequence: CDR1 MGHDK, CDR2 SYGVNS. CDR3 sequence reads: CASSDAALGQSYGYTF. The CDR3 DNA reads TGTGCCAGCAGTGACGCAGCCCTGGGACAGAGCTATGGCTACACCTTC.

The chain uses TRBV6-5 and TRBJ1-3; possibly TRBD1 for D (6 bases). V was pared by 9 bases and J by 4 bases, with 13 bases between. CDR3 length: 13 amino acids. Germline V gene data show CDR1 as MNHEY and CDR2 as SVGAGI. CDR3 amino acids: CASALTGGNTIYF. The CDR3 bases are TGTGCCAGTGCCCTGACAGGCGGAAACACCATATATTTT.

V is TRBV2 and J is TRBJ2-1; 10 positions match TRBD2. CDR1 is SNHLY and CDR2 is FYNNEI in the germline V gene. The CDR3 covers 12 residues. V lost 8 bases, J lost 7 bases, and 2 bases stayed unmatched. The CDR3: CASGTSANEQFF. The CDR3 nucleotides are TGTGCCAGCGGGACTAGCGCTAATGAGCAGTTCTTC.

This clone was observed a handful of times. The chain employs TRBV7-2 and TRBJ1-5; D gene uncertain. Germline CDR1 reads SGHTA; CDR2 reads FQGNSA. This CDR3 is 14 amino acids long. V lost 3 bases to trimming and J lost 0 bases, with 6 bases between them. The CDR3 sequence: CASSLYYSNQPQHF. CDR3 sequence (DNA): TGTGCCAGCAGCTTGTATTATAGCAATCAGCCCCAGCATTTT. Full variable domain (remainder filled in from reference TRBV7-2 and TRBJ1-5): GAGVSQSPSNKVTEKGKDVELRCDPISGHTALYWYRQSLGQGLEFLIYFQGNSAPDKSGLPSDRFSAERTGGSVSTLTIQRTQQEDSAVYLCASSLYYSNQPQHFGDGTRLSIL.

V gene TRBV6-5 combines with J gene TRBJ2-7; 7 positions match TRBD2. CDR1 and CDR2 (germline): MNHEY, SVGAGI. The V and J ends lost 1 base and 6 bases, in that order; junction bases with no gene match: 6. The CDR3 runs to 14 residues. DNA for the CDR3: TGTGCCAGCAGTTACTTGGTGGGGGGGACCGAGCAGTACTTC. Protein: CASSYLVGGTEQYF.

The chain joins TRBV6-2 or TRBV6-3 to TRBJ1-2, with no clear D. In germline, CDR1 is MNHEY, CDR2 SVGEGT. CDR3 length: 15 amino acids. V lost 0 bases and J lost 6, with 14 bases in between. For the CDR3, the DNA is TGTGCCAGCAGTTACTCGACGGACCCTTGGGATGGCTACACCTTC. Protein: CASSYSTDPWDGYTF.

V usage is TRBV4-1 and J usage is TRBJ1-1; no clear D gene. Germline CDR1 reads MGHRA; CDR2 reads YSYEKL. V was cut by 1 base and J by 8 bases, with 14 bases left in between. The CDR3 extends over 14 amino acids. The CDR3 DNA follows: TGCGCCAGCAGCCAAGCGGTAGAGCGGTTCGAAGCTTTCTTT. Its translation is CASSQAVERFEAFF.

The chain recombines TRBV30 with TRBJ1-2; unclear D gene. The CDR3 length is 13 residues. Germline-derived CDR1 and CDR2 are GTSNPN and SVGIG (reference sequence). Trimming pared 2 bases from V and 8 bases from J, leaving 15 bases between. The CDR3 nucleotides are TGTGCCTGGAGTACGGTGGCCACTAGGGGCTACACCTTC. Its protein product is CAWSTVATRGYTF. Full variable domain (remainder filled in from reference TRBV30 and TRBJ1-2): SQTIHQWPATLVQPVGSPLSLECTVEGTSNPNLYWYRQAAGRGLQLLFYSVGIGQISSEVPQNLSASRPQDRQFILSSKKLLLSDSGFYLCAWSTVATRGYTFGSGTRLTVV.

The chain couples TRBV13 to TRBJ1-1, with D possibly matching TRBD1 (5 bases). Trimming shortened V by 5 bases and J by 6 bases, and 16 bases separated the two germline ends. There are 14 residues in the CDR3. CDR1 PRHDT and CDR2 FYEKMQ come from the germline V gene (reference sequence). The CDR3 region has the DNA TGTGCCAGCAGCCCCGTGGGGGGGGTCGCTGAAGCTTTCTTT. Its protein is CASSPVGGVAEAFF. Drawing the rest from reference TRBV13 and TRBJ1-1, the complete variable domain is AAGVIQSPRHLIKEKRETATLKCYPIPRHDTVYWYQQGPGQDPQFLISFYEKMQSDKGSIPDRFSAQQFSDYHSELNMSSLELGDSALYFCASSPVGGVAEAFFGQGTRLTVV.

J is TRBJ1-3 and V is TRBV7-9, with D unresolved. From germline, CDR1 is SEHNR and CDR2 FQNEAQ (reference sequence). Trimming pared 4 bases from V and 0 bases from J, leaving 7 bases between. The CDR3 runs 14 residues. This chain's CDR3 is CASSSRSSGNTIYF. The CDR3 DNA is TGTGCCAGCAGCTCACGAAGCTCTGGAAACACCATATATTTT.

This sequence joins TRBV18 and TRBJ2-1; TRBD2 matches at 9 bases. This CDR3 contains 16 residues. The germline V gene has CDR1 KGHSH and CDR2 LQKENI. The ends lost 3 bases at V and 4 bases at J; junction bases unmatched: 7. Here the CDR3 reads CASSPEASGNYNEQFF. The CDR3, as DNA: TGTGCCAGCTCACCCGAGGCTAGCGGGAATTACAATGAGCAGTTCTTC. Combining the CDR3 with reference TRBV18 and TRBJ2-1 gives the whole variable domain NAGVMQNPRHLVRRRGQEARLRCSPMKGHSHVYWYRQLPEEGLKFMVYLQKENIIDESGMPKERFSAEFPKEGPSILRIQQVVRGDSAAYFCASSPEASGNYNEQFFGPGTRLTVL.

The CDR3 protein is CASSQDKGPELREQYF. The CDR3 nucleotides are TGTGCCAGCAGCCAAGATAAGGGTCCCGAACTGCGCGAGCAGTACTTC. This chain joins TRBV3-1 (or the pseudogene TRBV3-2) and TRBJ2-7; no clear D. Trimming removed 0 bases from V and 6 bases from J, with 18 bases in between. In germline, CDR1 is LGHDT, CDR2 YNNKEL (reference sequence). The CDR3 sequence is 16 residues long.

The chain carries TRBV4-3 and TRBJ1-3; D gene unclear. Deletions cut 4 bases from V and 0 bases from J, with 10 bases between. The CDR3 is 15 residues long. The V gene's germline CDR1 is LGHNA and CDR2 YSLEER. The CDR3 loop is CASSPSRISGNTIYF. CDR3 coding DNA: TGCGCCAGCAGCCCAAGTCGGATCTCTGGAAACACCATATATTTT.

CDR3 residues: CASSGDRAREAFF. CDR3 DNA: TGCGCCAGCAGTGGGGACAGGGCGCGTGAAGCTTTCTTT. This chain links TRBV10-2 with TRBJ1-1, with 9 bases that match TRBD1. Germline V gene sequence: CDR1 WSHSY, CDR2 SAAADI. This CDR3 has 13 residues. The V segment lost 4 bases and the J segment 7 bases; nucleotides outside the gene matches: 4.

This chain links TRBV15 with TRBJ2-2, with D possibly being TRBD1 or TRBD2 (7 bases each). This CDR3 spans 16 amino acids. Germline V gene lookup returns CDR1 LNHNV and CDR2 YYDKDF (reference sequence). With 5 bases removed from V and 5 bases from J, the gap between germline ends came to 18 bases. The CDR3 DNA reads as TGTGCCACCAGCGGGAGGGACAGCAGAGTAACCGGGGAGCTGTTTTTT. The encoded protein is CATSGRDSRVTGELFF.

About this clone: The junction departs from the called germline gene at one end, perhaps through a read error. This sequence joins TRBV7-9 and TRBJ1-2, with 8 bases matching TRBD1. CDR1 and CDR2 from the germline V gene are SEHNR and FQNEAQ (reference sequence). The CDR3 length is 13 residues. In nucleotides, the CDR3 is TGTGCCAGCAGCTTAGCGGGGCAGGGGGCCCCTAACTTC. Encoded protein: CASSLAGQGAPNF.